The 17 T cell receptor beta chains presented below share a single source sample, sequenced in a study of CD8 T cells in ankylosing spondylitis. Study-wide points: Within ankylosing spondylitis blood, a TCR beta motif made up of eight or nine highly homologous variants appeared to be characteristic.

No antigen has been assigned to these receptors. One entry per CDR3 protein, called by TCRdb with MiXCR from the 5' RACE reads. The sample includes 500,000 or so distinct CDR3 sequences, 5.3% of them seen just once. The sample consisted of blood, either unsorted or a sorted T cell fraction (not recorded which). These receptors originate from a male donor with ankylosing spondylitis.

At least ten counts were recorded for this clonotype. The J gene is TRBJ1-1, the V gene TRBV7-8; D remains ambiguous. Trimming stripped 4 bases from V and 5 bases from J, with 14 bases between. The CDR3 has 14 residues. Germline assignment: CDR1 SGHVS and CDR2 FQNEAQ. CDR3 sequence reads: CASSYLPFWTEAFF. The CDR3, as DNA: TGTGCCAGCAGCTACCTCCCGTTTTGGACTGAAGCTTTCTTT.

This clonotype was recorded many times. The chain uses TRBV5-1 and TRBJ2-7, with D maybe TRBD1 (5 bases). V was cut by 0 bases and J by 5 bases, with 9 bases left in between. Germline V CDR1 and CDR2: SGHRS, YFSETQ. This CDR3 spans 13 amino acids. CDR3 in amino acids: CASSLGQFDEQYF. Written as DNA, the CDR3 is TGCGCCAGCAGCTTGGGACAGTTCGACGAGCAGTACTTC.

This clonotype was counted many times. The V gene is TRBV10-3, the J gene TRBJ1-1; D is perhaps TRBD1 (5 bases). This CDR3 contains 14 residues. Trimming stripped 6 bases from V and 2 bases from J, with 13 bases between. The germline V gene has CDR1 ENHRY and CDR2 SYGVKD. This CDR3 reads CAISGGLANTEAFF. The CDR3 region has the DNA TGTGCCATCAGCGGGGGATTAGCCAACACTGAAGCTTTCTTT.

The chain is built from TRBV6-2 or TRBV6-3 and TRBJ2-7; TRBD1 aligns across 8 bases. There are 15 residues in the CDR3. V was clipped by 2 bases and J by 4 bases; unmatched bases: 7. CDR1 is MNHEY, CDR2 SVGEGT, per germline. CDR3: CASSYRWQGAYEQYF. The CDR3 bases are TGTGCCAGCAGTTACCGATGGCAGGGGGCATACGAGCAGTACTTC.

In this sample, this clonotype turned up many times. The genes are TRBV5-1 and TRBJ2-7; D tentatively reads TRBD1 or TRBD2 (5 bases each). Looked up from germline, CDR1 is SGHRS and CDR2 is YFSETQ. V lost 3 bases and J lost 5, with 15 bases in between. The length of the CDR3 is 14 residues. This CDR3 reads CASSSLGTTDEQYF. In nucleotides, the CDR3 is TGCGCCAGCAGCTCTCTGGGGACGACGGACGAGCAGTACTTC.

The table lists this clonotype with a few counts. CDR3 residues: CASSDRQRETQYF. The CDR3 DNA reads TGTGCCAGCAGTGACAGACAGAGGGAGACCCAGTACTTC. The chain uses TRBV6-2 or TRBV6-3 and TRBJ2-5, with D possibly TRBD1 on 5 matching bases. CDR1 and CDR2 from the germline V gene are MNHEY and SVGEGT. Trimming cost V 5 bases and J 5 bases, with 12 bases left between them. The CDR3 spans 13 residues.

This clonotype was seen a handful of times. The chain links TRBV20-1 to TRBJ2-4, with TRBD1 as a possible D gene (5 bases). V lost 4 bases and J lost 8, with 15 bases in between. Germline V gene lookup returns CDR1 DFQATT and CDR2 SNEGSKA (reference sequence). The CDR3 runs to 13 residues. The CDR3 DNA follows: TGCAGTGCTACGAAAGGGGCGGTAGACATTCAGTACTTC. Translation: CSATKGAVDIQYF.

Comment on this clonotype: A much larger clone differs from this one at a single base, so this may be a read error. The genes are TRBV11-2 and TRBJ2-1, with 7 nucleotides matching TRBD1. CDR3 length: 14 residues. The germline V gene has CDR1 SGHAT and CDR2 FQNNGV. With 0 bases clipped from V and 14 bases from J, the junction kept 10 bases outside the gene matches. In nucleotides, the CDR3 is TGTGCCAGCAGCTTAGATTTTGGGCAGGGGGAGAAGTTCTTC. This gives the protein CASSLDFGQGEKFF.

This clonotype turned up a few times. This chain uses TRBV18 with TRBJ2-2, with unresolved D. Trimming removed 6 bases from V and 4 bases from J, with 9 bases in between. CDR3 length equals 13 residues. Germline CDR1 reads KGHSH; CDR2 reads LQKENI. CDR3 in DNA: TGTGCCAGCTCGCCTCAGACCACCGGGGAGCTGTTTTTT. It is translated as CASSPQTTGELFF.

This clonotype was recorded at least ten times. The rearrangement links TRBV12-3 or TRBV12-4 to TRBJ1-5; 7 nucleotides align to TRBD1. V shed 6 bases and J 7 bases; nucleotides not matched to a gene: 6. The CDR3 is 13 residues long. In DNA form, the CDR3 reads TGTGCCAGCAGACTGACAGGGTGGCAGCCCCAGCATTTT. This sequence encodes CASRLTGWQPQHF.

There are many counts of this clonotype. This chain joins TRBV5-1 and TRBJ2-5; D is unresolved. The CDR3 length is 15 residues. V was pared by 4 bases and J by 1 base, with 14 bases between. Germline V gene lookup returns CDR1 SGHRS and CDR2 YFSETQ. In nucleotides, the CDR3 is TGCGCCAGCAGCACCGGACGGTGGGGCCAAGAGACCCAGTACTTC. Protein: CASSTGRWGQETQYF.

In this sample, this clonotype turned up many times. The V gene is TRBV20-1, the J gene TRBJ2-6; unclear D gene. The CDR3 contains 15 residues. CDR1 is DFQATT and CDR2 is SNEGSKA in the germline V gene (reference sequence). Trimming removed 5 bases at V and 2 bases at J, with 13 bases between. The CDR3 protein is CSAQKGTAGANVLTF. CDR3 sequence (DNA): TGCAGTGCTCAGAAAGGAACAGCTGGGGCCAACGTCCTGACTTTC.

Ten or more counts support this clonotype. The genes are TRBV9 and TRBJ2-1; D gene uncertain. Trimming took off 2 bases at V and 12 bases at J, with 15 bases between the two ends. Germline CDR1 SGDLS, CDR2 YYNGEE. This CDR3 is built from 13 residues. The CDR3 region is CASSVALGVGQFF. The CDR3 coding sequence is TGTGCCAGCAGCGTTGCCCTCGGTGTTGGGCAGTTCTTC.

At least ten counts were recorded for this clonotype. The chain links TRBV6-2 or TRBV6-3 to TRBJ2-1; D remains ambiguous. CDR1 and CDR2 from the germline V gene are MNHEY and SVGEGT. With 4 bases removed from V and 0 bases from J, the gap between germline ends came to 16 bases. The CDR3 has 17 residues. In nucleotides, the CDR3 is TGTGCCAGCAGTTCGTGGGGTAACAGCTACTCCTACAATGAGCAGTTCTTC. It encodes CASSSWGNSYSYNEQFF.

This clonotype was picked up many times. The CDR3 spells CASSQDYRPLANYGYTF. For the CDR3, the DNA is TGCGCCAGCAGCCAAGATTACAGGCCCCTAGCTAACTATGGCTACACCTTC. The chain employs TRBV4-3 and TRBJ1-2, with a tentative D call TRBD1 (5 bases). This CDR3 comprises 17 residues. In germline, CDR1 is LGHNA, CDR2 YSLEER. Trimming removed 0 bases from V and 0 bases from J, with 14 bases in between.

This chain connects TRBV5-5 to TRBJ2-3; D is tentatively TRBD1 or TRBD2 (5 bases each). CDR3 length: 14 amino acids. CDR1 is SGHKS, CDR2 YYEKEE, per germline (reference sequence). V lost 1 base, J lost 4 bases, and 10 bases lay in between. CDR3 residues: CASSLFSGPDTQYF. The DNA for the CDR3 is TGTGCCAGCAGCTTGTTTTCGGGGCCAGATACGCAGTATTTT.

With respect to this clonotype: Compared with germline, one end of the junction differs, possibly owing to a read error. The rearrangement links TRBV5-1 to TRBJ2-4; TRBD1 matches 9 bases. Per the germline V gene, CDR1 is SGHRS and CDR2 is YFSETQ. The CDR3 is made up of 16 amino acids. For the CDR3, the DNA is TGCGCCAGCAGCCCTCCGGACAGGGGAGCCAAAAACATTCAGTCCTTC. Its protein is CASSPPDRGAKNIQSF.